The next 14 T cell receptor beta chains were all read from a single sample in a study of tissue T cells after allogeneic stem cell transplantation (dated by TCRdb to 2022 to 2024). Library prep was done by the immunoSEQ multiplex PCR assay. Imported from immuneACCESS, the table was reduced by TCRdb to in-frame sequences with V and J called. These copies leave out some clones; in studies compared against another copy, an unresolved V gene accounts for under half, and the cause of the remainder is not known. Within this sample are roughly 6,600 clones, with 45% to 50% of them counted one time only. The top ten hold 7.7% of the sample. The time point label, as the study defines it: mouse harvest day 7 after allogeneic transplant. Mouse grafts combined 10^7 T-cell-depleted bone marrow cells with 10^6 splenic CD5+ T cells, given via tail vein injection. The sequenced sample consisted of lymph node tissue. Source of these receptors: a female BALB/c mouse given C57BL/6 T cells with graft-versus-host disease after an allogeneic hematopoietic cell transplant.

Details on this clone: Gene names are the mouse ones. The CDR3 extends 1 residue past the end of the read, so its final part is completed from the germline J gene. V gene TRBV12-1 combines with J gene TRBJ2-7; 10 nucleotides align to TRBD2. The V gene's germline CDR1 is SGHSN and CDR2 HYEKVE. V trimming: 0 bases; J trimming: 7 bases; junction bases outside the gene matches: 11. The CDR3 length is 16 residues. CDR3 loop: CASSLQLAGGAGEQYF. CDR3 DNA (partial): TGTGCCAGCTCTCTCCAACTGGCTGGGGGGGCTGGAGAACAGTAC.

On this clone: Gene names are mouse gene names. The read terminates 1 residue before the CDR3 end, so the remaining end is supplied by the germline J gene. The chain combines TRBV26 with TRBJ1-4; D is unclear. CDR3 length: 14 amino acids. The germline CDR1 and CDR2 sequences are KGHPV and FQNQEV (reference sequence). Trimming took 4 bases from V and 0 from J, leaving 6 bases between them. Partial CDR3 DNA: TGTGCCAGCAGTCCACAGATTTCCAACGAAAGATTATTT. It yields the protein CASSPQISNERLF. In full, the CDR3 reads CASSPQISNERLFF.

This clone has more than one count but fewer than ten. Each gene name is a mouse one. The read comes to an end 1 residue before the CDR3 does, leaving the germline J gene to fill in the end. This chain joins TRBV13-2 and TRBJ2-4; no definite D call. The germline V gene has CDR1 NNHNN and CDR2 SYGAGS (reference sequence). The V gene lost 0 bases and the J gene lost 9 bases, with 8 bases spanning the gap. CDR3 size: 12 residues. The covered CDR3 bases are TGTGCCAGCGGTGATGCTCTGTGGACCTTGTAC. It translates to CASGDALWTLY. In full, the CDR3 is CASGDALWTLYF.

The table lists this clone with a count of one. Mouse names are used for the genes. The missing CDR3 end, 1 residue past where the read stops, is filled in from the germline J gene. The V and J genes are TRBV17 and TRBJ2-5; a weak D match, TRBD1 (6 bases). Between the trimmed V and J ends, which lost 8 bases and 0 bases, there was a span of 9 bases. This CDR3 is 13 amino acids long. The V gene's germline CDR1 is MNHDT and CDR2 YYDKIL. The sequenced CDR3 bases are TGTGCTAGCGCAGGGGTTAACCAAGACACCCAGTAC. Residues: CASAGVNQDTQY. The full CDR3 is CASAGVNQDTQYF.

As concerns this clone: The genes and germline here are from mouse. With the read ending 1 residue before the CDR3 end, the germline J gene is used to fill in that end. The V call is TRBV12-2, the J call TRBJ1-3; TRBD1 matches at 7 bases. The CDR3 extends over 15 amino acids. CDR1 and CDR2 (germline): SGHLS, HYDKME. After removal of 1 base from V and 0 bases from J, the junction contained 2 bases not matched to a gene. CDR3 bases read: TGTGCCAGCTCTCTGGGACAGAATTCTGGAAATACGCTCTAT. Amino acid sequence: CASSLGQNSGNTLY. The CDR3 reads in full as CASSLGQNSGNTLYF.

Details on this clone: Germline and genes: mouse. The CDR3 end falls 1 residue outside the read, so it is completed with the germline J gene. V gene TRBV16 combines with J gene TRBJ1-1, with a weak D call TRBD1 (5 bases). The CDR3 is 14 amino acids. Trimming took off 0 bases at V and 4 bases at J, with 9 bases between the two ends. Germline V CDR1 and CDR2: SGHSA, FRNQAP. The CDR3 sequence is CASSLDQGGTEVFF. The part of the CDR3 DNA that was read is TGTGCAAGCAGCTTAGACCAGGGAGGCACAGAAGTCTTC.

In the case of this clone: Genes here carry mouse names. The sequenced fragment ends 1 residue before the CDR3 boundary, so the rest is inferred from the germline J gene. Other DNA sequences in this specimen translate into the identical CDR3. This sequence joins TRBV26 and TRBJ2-7; no definite D call. The CDR3 sequence is 12 residues long. Germline V lookup: CDR1 KGHPV, CDR2 FQNQEV (reference sequence). V lost 2 bases, J lost 3 bases, and 5 bases lay in between. CDR3 sequence: CASSLEGYEQYF. The covered CDR3 bases are TGTGCCAGCAGTCTGGAGGGCTATGAACAGTAC.

In its sample, this clone was seen a few times. Mouse gene names apply. With the read ending 1 residue before the CDR3 end, the germline J gene is used to fill in that end. The chain joins TRBV23 to TRBJ2-5; the D call of TRBD1 is as the table states it, not checked on the DNA. The CDR3 spans 15 residues. CDR1 and CDR2 (germline): KGHTA, FQNQQP. CDR3 sequence: CSSSQDRKNQDTQYF. The DNA read from the CDR3 is TGCTCCAGCAGTCAAGACAGAAAAAACCAAGACACCCAGTAC. The variable domain in full, with the rest retrieved from reference TRBV23 and TRBJ2-5, is DAAVTQKPRYLIKMKGQEAEMKCIPEKGHTAVFWYQQKQSKELKFLIYFQNQQPLDQIDMVKERFSAVCPSSSLCSLGIRTCEAEDSALYLCSSSQDRKNQDTQYFGPGTRLLVL.

Regarding this clone: Here the gene names and germline are mouse. The sequenced fragment ends 1 residue before the CDR3 boundary, so the rest is inferred from the germline J gene. The chain has TRBV1 and TRBJ1-1; D is uncertain. V was pared by 4 bases and J by 3 bases, with 6 bases between. The CDR3 runs 12 residues. Germline V gives CDR1 NSQYPW, CDR2 LRSPGD (reference sequence). CDR3 amino acids: CTCSEHHTEVFF. The sequenced CDR3 bases are TGCACCTGCAGTGAGCATCACACAGAAGTCTTC.

A note on this clone: Mouse germline and gene names are used. The read ends 1 residue before the CDR3 terminus; that terminus is restored from the germline J gene. The gene calls are TRBV26 and TRBJ2-5; D may be TRBD1 (6 bases). The germline CDR1 and CDR2 sequences are KGHPV and FQNQEV (reference sequence). The V end was cut by 4 bases, the J end by 0 bases, with 8 bases between. The CDR3 sequence is 14 residues long. CDR3 in amino acids: CASSHTGNQDTQYF. The sequenced CDR3 bases are TGTGCCAGCAGTCATACAGGGAACCAAGACACCCAGTAC.

About this clone itself: Gene names are mouse gene names. The read is 1 residue too short to cover the CDR3 end, so that end is filled in from the germline J gene. The V gene is TRBV13-3, the J gene TRBJ2-3; the match to TRBD1 covers 7 bases. The J segment lost 0 bases and the V segment lost 5 bases, leaving 6 bases of the junction unmatched. CDR1 is NNHDY, CDR2 SYVADS, per germline. This CDR3 has 15 amino acids. Incomplete CDR3 DNA: TGTGCCAGCAGCCCTGACAGGGTTAGTGCAGAAACGCTGTAT. Protein: CASSPDRVSAETLY. The full CDR3 is CASSPDRVSAETLYF.

With respect to this clone: Germline and genes: mouse. With the read ending 1 residue before the CDR3 end, the germline J gene is used to fill in that end. The chain recombines TRBV5 with TRBJ2-5; the match to TRBD1 covers 7 bases. The CDR3 loop spans 13 amino acids. V shed 3 bases, J shed 4 bases, and the junction held 1 base outside the gene matches. The germline V gene has CDR1 LGHNA and CDR2 YNLKQL (reference sequence). CDR3 DNA, as far as it was read: TGTGCCAGCAGCCACGACAGGGAAGACACCCAGTAC. Encoded protein: CASSHDREDTQY. The entire CDR3 is CASSHDREDTQYF.

As for this clone: Mouse names are used for the genes. CDR3 DNA, as far as it was read: TGTGCCAGCAGCTTAGGCGGAAACACAGAAGTCTTC. Residues: CASSLGGNTEVF. The whole CDR3 region reads CASSLGGNTEVFF. The chain combines TRBV3 with TRBJ1-1; D is ambiguous. The observed sequence ends 1 residue before the CDR3 terminus, with the missing tail filled in from the germline J gene. The CDR3 has 13 amino acids. Trimming left V 1 base short and J 1 base short, with 4 bases between. Germline V gives CDR1 SNHLY, CDR2 FYNGKV (reference sequence).

Concerning this clone itself: Mouse gene names and germline throughout. Coverage ceases 1 residue before the CDR3 finishes, and the germline J gene fills in the end. The chain is built from TRBV26 and TRBJ2-1, with TRBD1 identical over 7 bases. The J segment lost 6 bases and the V segment lost 2 bases, leaving 4 bases of the junction unmatched. The germline V gene has CDR1 KGHPV and CDR2 FQNQEV (reference sequence). CDR3 size: 14 residues. CDR3 DNA, as far as it was read: TGTGCCAGCAGTCTGAACAGGGGTTTTGCTGAGCAGTTC. It codes for CASSLNRGFAEQF. The full CDR3 protein is CASSLNRGFAEQFF.